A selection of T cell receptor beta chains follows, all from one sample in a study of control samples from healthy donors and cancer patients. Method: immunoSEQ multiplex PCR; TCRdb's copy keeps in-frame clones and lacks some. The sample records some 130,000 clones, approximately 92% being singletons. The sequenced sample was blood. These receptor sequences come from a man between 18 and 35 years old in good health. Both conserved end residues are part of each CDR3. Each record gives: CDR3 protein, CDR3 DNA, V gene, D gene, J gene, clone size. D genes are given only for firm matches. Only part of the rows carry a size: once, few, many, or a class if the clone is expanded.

CDR3 protein: CASSEISPTEQGARYNEQFF
CDR3 DNA: TGTGCCAGCAGTGAAATTTCCCCCACAGAGCAGGGGGCCAGGTACAATGAGCAGTTCTTC
V gene: TRBV6-1
D gene: TRBD1
J gene: TRBJ2-1
clone size: .

CDR3 protein: CASSLGGGRLHEQYF
CDR3 DNA: TGTGCCAGCAGCCTCGGGGGGGGAAGGCTCCACGAGCAGTACTTC
V gene: TRBV5-4
D gene: TRBD2
J gene: TRBJ2-7
clone size: .

CDR3 protein: CASSRGGLTYNEQFF
CDR3 DNA: TGTGCCAGCAGCAGGGGGGGGCTCACCTACAATGAGCAGTTCTTC
V gene: TRBV9
D gene: .
J gene: TRBJ2-1
clone size: .

CDR3 protein: CASSSRKRSSSYNSPLHF
CDR3 DNA: TGTGCCAGCAGCTCCAGAAAAAGGTCTAGCTCCTATAATTCACCCCTCCACTTT
V gene: TRBV11-2
D gene: .
J gene: TRBJ1-6
clone size: few

CDR3 protein: CASSPGTAYGYTF
CDR3 DNA: TGTGCCAGCAGTCCAGGGACAGCCTATGGCTACACCTTC
V gene: TRBV12-3/TRBV12-4
D gene: TRBD1
J gene: TRBJ1-2
clone size: once

CDR3 protein: CASSIVWGTSGYNEQFF
CDR3 DNA: TGTGCCAGTAGTATAGTCTGGGGGACTAGCGGCTACAATGAGCAGTTCTTC
V gene: TRBV19
D gene: TRBD2
J gene: TRBJ2-1
clone size: .

CDR3 protein: CASFSSGANVLTF
CDR3 DNA: TGTGCCAGCTTTAGCTCTGGGGCCAACGTCCTGACTTTC
V gene: TRBV6-5
D gene: .
J gene: TRBJ2-6
clone size: .

CDR3 protein: CASSLNRINQPQHF
CDR3 DNA: TGTGCCAGCAGCTTAAACAGGATAAATCAGCCCCAGCATTTT
V gene: TRBV11-2
D gene: .
J gene: TRBJ1-5
clone size: .

CDR3 protein: CATRSGTAGNTIYF
CDR3 DNA: TGCGCCACCAGAAGCGGGACAGCCGGAAACACCATATATTTT
V gene: TRBV10-1
D gene: TRBD1
J gene: TRBJ1-3
clone size: .

CDR3 protein: CASSMGGAGSPLHF
CDR3 DNA: TGTGCCAGCAGCATGGGGGGGGCTGGTTCACCCCTCCACTTT
V gene: TRBV7-9
D gene: .
J gene: TRBJ1-6
clone size: .

CDR3 protein: CASSQDRGPAYEQYF
CDR3 DNA: TGTGCCAGCAGCCAAGACAGGGGCCCTGCCTACGAGCAGTACTTC
V gene: TRBV4-2
D gene: .
J gene: TRBJ2-7
clone size: .

CDR3 protein: CASSSDYRQGEEAFF
CDR3 DNA: TGTGCCAGCAGCTCCGACTACAGACAGGGGGAAGAAGCTTTCTTT
V gene: TRBV5-4
D gene: TRBD1
J gene: TRBJ1-1
clone size: .

CDR3 protein: CASSEAFDRDTDTQYF
CDR3 DNA: TGTGCCAGCAGTGAAGCGTTTGACAGGGACACAGATACGCAGTATTTT
V gene: TRBV2
D gene: TRBD1
J gene: TRBJ2-3
clone size: .

CDR3 protein: CASSQSGDRGTTEAFF
CDR3 DNA: TGCGCCAGCAGTCAATCGGGTGACAGGGGTACCACTGAAGCTTTCTTT
V gene: TRBV23-1
D gene: TRBD1
J gene: TRBJ1-1
clone size: .

CDR3 protein: CATSRPTGTGGHYEQYF
CDR3 DNA: TGTGCCACCAGCAGACCCACCGGGACAGGGGGCCACTACGAGCAGTACTTC
V gene: TRBV15
D gene: TRBD1
J gene: TRBJ2-7
clone size: .

CDR3 protein: CASSLEGYRAEEQFF
CDR3 DNA: TGTGCCAGCAGCTTAGAGGGTTATAGGGCAGAAGAGCAGTTCTTC
V gene: TRBV7-9
D gene: .
J gene: TRBJ2-1
clone size: .

CDR3 protein: CASSTHNSPLHF
CDR3 DNA: TGCGCCAGCAGCACCCATAATTCACCCCTCCACTTT
V gene: TRBV4-1
D gene: .
J gene: TRBJ1-6
clone size: .

CDR3 protein: CASSIGRTTYEQYF
CDR3 DNA: TGTGCCAGTAGTATCGGACGGACAACCTACGAGCAGTACTTC
V gene: TRBV19
D gene: .
J gene: TRBJ2-7
clone size: .

CDR3 protein: CASSPLANYGYTF
CDR3 DNA: TGTGCCAGCAGCCCCCTAGCTAACTATGGCTACACCTTC
V gene: TRBV3-1/TRBV3-2
D gene: .
J gene: TRBJ1-2
clone size: .

CDR3 protein: CASTYGTVSGNTIYF
CDR3 DNA: TGTGCCAGCACTTATGGGACAGTCTCTGGAAACACCATATATTTT
V gene: TRBV6-6
D gene: TRBD1
J gene: TRBJ1-3
clone size: .

CDR3 protein: CASSFGGYEQYF
CDR3 DNA: TGCGCCAGCAGCTTTGGGGGCTACGAGCAGTACTTC
V gene: TRBV5-1
D gene: .
J gene: TRBJ2-7
clone size: few

CDR3 protein: CASSPDGLNTEAFF
CDR3 DNA: TGTGCCAGCAGCCCGGACGGCTTGAACACTGAAGCTTTCTTT
V gene: TRBV5-4
D gene: .
J gene: TRBJ1-1
clone size: .

CDR3 protein: CASSWDINYGYTF
CDR3 DNA: TGTGCCAGCAGCTGGGACATTAACTATGGCTACACCTTC
V gene: TRBV3-1/TRBV3-2
D gene: .
J gene: TRBJ1-2
clone size: .

CDR3 protein: CASSLGQNTEAFF
CDR3 DNA: TGTGCCAGCAGCTTGGGTCAGAACACTGAAGCTTTCTTT
V gene: TRBV7-2
D gene: .
J gene: TRBJ1-1
clone size: .

CDR3 protein: CASSEWTENIQYF
CDR3 DNA: TGTGCCAGCAGTGAATGGACAGAAAACATTCAGTACTTC
V gene: TRBV6-1
D gene: .
J gene: TRBJ2-4
clone size: .

CDR3 protein: CASSLGQGYEQYF
CDR3 DNA: TGTGCCAGCAGCTTGGGACAGGGGTACGAGCAGTACTTC
V gene: TRBV9
D gene: TRBD1
J gene: TRBJ2-7
clone size: .

CDR3 protein: CASRAPRTDTQYF
CDR3 DNA: TGTGCCAGCCGGGCGCCGCGGACAGATACGCAGTATTTT
V gene: TRBV2
D gene: .
J gene: TRBJ2-3
clone size: .

CDR3 protein: CASSFVRNTEAFF
CDR3 DNA: TGTGCCAGCAGTTTTGTGAGGAACACTGAAGCTTTCTTT
V gene: TRBV12-3/TRBV12-4
D gene: .
J gene: TRBJ1-1
clone size: .

CDR3 protein: CASSELGQGTGELFF
CDR3 DNA: TGTGCCAGCAGTGAATTGGGACAGGGGACCGGGGAGCTGTTTTTT
V gene: TRBV25-1
D gene: TRBD1
J gene: TRBJ2-2
clone size: .

CDR3 protein: CASSQDGAGNYGYTF
CDR3 DNA: TGTGCCAGCAGCCAAGACGGGGCAGGGAACTATGGCTACACCTTC
V gene: TRBV3-1/TRBV3-2
D gene: .
J gene: TRBJ1-2
clone size: .

CDR3 protein: CASSPAGEETQYF
CDR3 DNA: TGTGCCAGCTCACCAGCAGGGGAAGAGACCCAGTACTTC
V gene: TRBV18
D gene: .
J gene: TRBJ2-5
clone size: .

CDR3 protein: CASSGGTGPNYGYTF
CDR3 DNA: TGCGCCAGCAGTGGTGGAACAGGGCCTAACTATGGCTACACCTTC
V gene: TRBV10-1
D gene: .
J gene: TRBJ1-2
clone size: .

CDR3 protein: CSAGDSGELFF
CDR3 DNA: TGCAGTGCTGGGGATTCCGGGGAGCTGTTTTTT
V gene: TRBV20-1
D gene: .
J gene: TRBJ2-2
clone size: .

CDR3 protein: CASSLTSTRELFF
CDR3 DNA: TGTGCCAGCAGCTTAACGTCTACACGGGAGCTGTTTTTT
V gene: TRBV7-3
D gene: .
J gene: TRBJ2-2
clone size: .

CDR3 protein: CASSLVGEYNEQFF
CDR3 DNA: TGTGCCAGTAGTCTGGTGGGGGAGTACAATGAGCAGTTCTTC
V gene: TRBV19
D gene: .
J gene: TRBJ2-1
clone size: .

CDR3 protein: CVSRTPTGVRNIQYF
CDR3 DNA: TGTGTCAGCAGAACCCCTACAGGGGTGAGAAACATTCAGTACTTC
V gene: TRBV2
D gene: TRBD1
J gene: TRBJ2-4
clone size: .

CDR3 protein: CASSEGLAGGPYEQYF
CDR3 DNA: TGTGCCAGCAGCGAGGGACTAGCGGGGGGACCTTACGAGCAGTACTTC
V gene: TRBV9
D gene: TRBD2
J gene: TRBJ2-7
clone size: .

CDR3 protein: CASSEGGGPPYNSPLHF
CDR3 DNA: TGTGCCAGCAGTGAAGGTGGTGGACCACCCTATAATTCACCCCTCCACTTT
V gene: TRBV2
D gene: .
J gene: TRBJ1-6
clone size: .

CDR3 protein: CASSLQGNQETQYF
CDR3 DNA: TGTGCCAGCAGTCTACAGGGCAACCAAGAGACCCAGTACTTC
V gene: TRBV27
D gene: .
J gene: TRBJ2-5
clone size: .

CDR3 protein: CASSGLSGGANEQFF
CDR3 DNA: TGCGCCAGCAGCGGCCTGAGCGGGGGGGCCAATGAGCAGTTCTTC
V gene: TRBV5-1
D gene: TRBD2
J gene: TRBJ2-1
clone size: .

CDR3 protein: CASSLMRGRDEQFF
CDR3 DNA: TGCGCCAGCAGCTTGATGAGGGGGCGCGATGAGCAGTTCTTC
V gene: TRBV5-1
D gene: TRBD1
J gene: TRBJ2-1
clone size: .

CDR3 protein: CASSLRGQLGTGELFF
CDR3 DNA: TGTGCCAGCAGCTTAAGGGGACAGCTTGGCACCGGGGAGCTGTTTTTT
V gene: TRBV7-6
D gene: TRBD1
J gene: TRBJ2-2
clone size: .

CDR3 protein: CAISREAETYEQYF
CDR3 DNA: TGTGCCATCAGTCGAGAGGCCGAAACCTACGAGCAGTACTTC
V gene: TRBV10-3
D gene: .
J gene: TRBJ2-7
clone size: .

CDR3 protein: CASFLVSNTEAFF
CDR3 DNA: TGTGCCAGCTTTTTGGTCTCGAACACTGAAGCTTTCTTT
V gene: TRBV6-5
D gene: .
J gene: TRBJ1-1
clone size: once